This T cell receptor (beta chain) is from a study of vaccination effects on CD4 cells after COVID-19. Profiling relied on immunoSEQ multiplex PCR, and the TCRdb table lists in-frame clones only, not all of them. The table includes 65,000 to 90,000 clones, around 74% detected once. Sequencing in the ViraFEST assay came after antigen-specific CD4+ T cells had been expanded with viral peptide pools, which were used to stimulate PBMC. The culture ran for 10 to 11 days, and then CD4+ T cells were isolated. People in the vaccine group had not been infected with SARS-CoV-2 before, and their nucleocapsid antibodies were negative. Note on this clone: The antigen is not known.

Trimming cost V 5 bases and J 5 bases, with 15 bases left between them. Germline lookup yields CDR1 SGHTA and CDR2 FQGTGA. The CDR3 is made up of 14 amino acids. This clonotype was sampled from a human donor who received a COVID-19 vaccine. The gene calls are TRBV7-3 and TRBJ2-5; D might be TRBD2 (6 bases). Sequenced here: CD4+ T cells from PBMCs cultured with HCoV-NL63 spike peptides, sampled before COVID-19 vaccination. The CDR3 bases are TGTGCCAGCAGCCCAAGTGGGGGGAGGGAGACCCAGTACTTC. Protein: CASSPSGGRETQYF. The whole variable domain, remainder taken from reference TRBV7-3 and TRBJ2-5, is GAGVSQTPSNKVTEKGKYVELRCDPISGHTALYWYRQSLGQGPEFLIYFQGTGAADDSGLPNDRFFAVRPEGSVSTLKIQRTERGDSAVYLCASSPSGGRETQYFGPGTRLLVL.